The clone carrying this T cell receptor (beta chain) has only one observation. The data originate from a study of T cells in tuberculosis. This CDR3 spans 15 amino acids. Germline V lookup: CDR1 MDHEN, CDR2 SYDVKM. Trimming removed 6 bases from V and 2 bases from J; junction bases left unmatched: 10. Clones were sequenced by immunoSEQ multiplex PCR, and TCRdb holds only the in-frame ones, with some missing. The sample records about 43,000 clones, approximately 94% being singletons. The chain combines TRBV28 with TRBJ2-7, with 7 bases aligning to TRBD2. The sample taken for sequencing was PBMCs. The receptor's source is a donor aged 10-29 years with latent tuberculosis or without tuberculosis infection. Some clones in this sample may be carry-over from other donors' samples. The CDR3 spells CASSPWGRGTYEQYF. The CDR3 region has the DNA TGTGCCAGCAGCCCCTGGGGGAGGGGAACCTACGAGCAGTACTTC.